The 25 T cell receptor beta chains below were found in one sample sequenced in a study of CD8 T cells in ankylosing spondylitis. TCRdb ran MiXCR on the 5' RACE reads and lists one entry per CDR3 protein. The sample includes about 240,000 distinct CDR3 sequences, 8.2% of them seen just once. Source material: blood, either unsorted or a sorted T cell fraction (not recorded which). The receptors were gathered from a female donor with ankylosing spondylitis or in good health (not recorded which).

This clonotype was seen repeatedly, ten times or more. CDR3 DNA: TGCAGTGCCTGGAGGAGAGACCAAGAGACCCAGTACTTC. As protein: CSAWRRDQETQYF. The V call is TRBV20-1, the J call TRBJ2-5, with D possibly matching TRBD2 (5 bases). Trimming removed 6 bases at V and 0 bases at J, with 11 bases between. Germline loops: CDR1 DFQATT, CDR2 SNEGSKA (reference sequence). The CDR3 is 13 residues long.

This clonotype was counted between two and nine times. This chain joins TRBV28 and TRBJ2-1; D unresolved. Germline assignment: CDR1 MDHEN and CDR2 SYDVKM. The CDR3 has 17 residues. The germline V and J ends were trimmed by 2 bases and 0 bases, with 14 bases remaining between them. The CDR3 DNA reads TGTGCCAGCAGTTTAATGGACCTCCGGATCTCCTACAATGAGCAGTTCTTC. It specifies CASSLMDLRISYNEQFF.

Ten or more counts support this clonotype. The V and J genes are TRBV10-3 and TRBJ2-5; tentatively, D is TRBD1 (5 bases). Trimming removed 2 bases at V and 2 bases at J, with 6 bases between. This CDR3 comprises 13 residues. CDR1 and CDR2 (germline): ENHRY, SYGVKD. The CDR3 spells CAISEDRQETQYF. CDR3 nucleotide sequence: TGTGCCATCAGTGAGGACAGACAAGAGACCCAGTACTTC.

Many counts were recorded for this clonotype. CDR3 DNA: TGTGCCAGCAGCAGTAGCGGGAGGGTTACCGGGGAGCTGTTTTTT. Its translation is CASSSSGRVTGELFF. This chain connects TRBV12-3 or TRBV12-4 to TRBJ2-2; TRBD2 matches 11 bases. The trim removed 6 bases at V and 5 bases at J, leaving 5 bases unmatched. The CDR3 covers 15 residues.

This clonotype has ten or more counts. The rearrangement links TRBV12-3 or TRBV12-4 to TRBJ1-3; D is unresolved. The V end lost 1 base, the J end lost 3 bases, and 7 bases lay between the germline ends. The CDR3 is 14 residues long. CDR3 bases: TGTGCCAGCAGTTTAGTCCAGAATGGAAACACCATATATTTT. Translation gives CASSLVQNGNTIYF.

Concerning this clonotype itself: Germline and junction disagree at one end, which may indicate a read error. V gene TRBV7-9 combines with J gene TRBJ1-1, with 7 bases matching TRBD1. Germline values: CDR1 SEHNR, CDR2 FQNEAQ (reference sequence). This CDR3 comprises 16 residues. The CDR3 reads CANSLTGTEDDTEAFF. The CDR3 coding sequence is TGTGCCAACAGCTTGACCGGGACAGAGGATGACACTGAAGCTTTCTTT.

The J gene is TRBJ1-3, the V gene TRBV18, with D perhaps matching TRBD1 (5 bases). Germline V lookup: CDR1 KGHSH, CDR2 LQKENI. The CDR3 is 19 amino acids. V lost 6 bases to trimming and J lost 0 bases, with 24 bases between them. In DNA, the CDR3 is TGTGCCAGCTCTCCGAGGCAGGGTGAAGGTTGGTCCTCTGGAAACACCATATATTTT. As protein: CASSPRQGEGWSSGNTIYF.

This clonotype was detected many times. This chain uses TRBV30 with TRBJ1-1; D not certain. V was trimmed by 2 bases and J by 1 base, leaving 14 bases between them. CDR1 is GTSNPN, CDR2 SVGIG, per germline (reference sequence). The CDR3 has 15 residues. The CDR3 reads CAWSRAASGNTEAFF. CDR3 nucleotides: TGTGCCTGGAGTCGGGCGGCGAGCGGGAACACTGAAGCTTTCTTT. The full variable domain, completed using reference TRBV30 and TRBJ1-1, is SQTIHQWPATLVQPVGSPLSLECTVEGTSNPNLYWYRQAAGRGLQLLFYSVGIGQISSEVPQNLSASRPQDRQFILSSKKLLLSDSGFYLCAWSRAASGNTEAFFGQGTRLTVV.

This clonotype was found many times. This chain connects TRBV25-1 to TRBJ2-1; 8 nucleotides line up with TRBD2. V lost 3 bases to trimming and J lost 2 bases; unmatched junction nucleotides: 6. This CDR3 is built from 16 residues. Per germline, CDR1 MGHDK and CDR2 SYGVNS. CDR3 protein: CASSDLPAGAYNEQFF. The DNA of the CDR3 is TGTGCCAGCAGTGATCTCCCAGCGGGAGCCTACAATGAGCAGTTCTTC.

This clonotype occurred many times. The V call is TRBV19, the J call TRBJ2-5; D is perhaps TRBD1 or TRBD2 (5 bases each). Germline lookup yields CDR1 LNHDA and CDR2 SQIVND (reference sequence). The CDR3 length is 13 residues. Trimming shortened V by 5 bases and J by 5 bases, and 12 bases separated the two germline ends. CDR3 DNA sequence: TGTGCCAGTAGTTTCGGGACCCGGGAGACCCAGTACTTC. This gives the protein CASSFGTRETQYF.

This clonotype came up many times. V gene TRBV19 combines with J gene TRBJ2-7, with D maybe TRBD1 (6 bases). Deletions cut 4 bases from V and 0 bases from J, with 13 bases between. The CDR3 spans 15 residues. The V gene's germline CDR1 is LNHDA and CDR2 SQIVND (reference sequence). CDR3 amino acids: CASSTSRGSSYEQYF. Written as DNA, the CDR3 is TGTGCCAGTAGTACCTCCAGGGGAAGCTCCTACGAGCAGTACTTC.

The sample holds many counts of this clonotype. V usage is TRBV20-1 and J usage is TRBJ2-5; D is perhaps TRBD1 or TRBD2 (5 bases each). Germline V gene sequence: CDR1 DFQATT, CDR2 SNEGSKA (reference sequence). Trimming cost V 2 bases and J 2 bases, with 15 bases left between them. CDR3 length equals 15 residues. CDR3 nucleotides: TGCAGTGCTAGAACGGGGCTAGGGGCGCAAGAGACCCAGTACTTC. Protein product: CSARTGLGAQETQYF.

This clonotype was counted ten times or more. The chain is built from TRBV28 and TRBJ1-4; D gene ambiguous. This CDR3 has 14 residues. V lost 5 bases, J lost 5 bases, and 12 bases lay in between. Germline CDR1 is MDHEN and CDR2 is SYDVKM. CDR3 in DNA: TGTGCCAGCAGTCCTACGGTCACAAATGAAAAACTGTTTTTT. This codes for CASSPTVTNEKLFF.

This rearrangement joins TRBV12-3 or TRBV12-4 to TRBJ2-7; D is unclear. CDR3 length: 13 amino acids. Trimming stripped 6 bases from V and 6 bases from J, with 15 bases between. The CDR3: CASSPGQNSEQYF. CDR3 DNA sequence: TGTGCCAGCAGCCCGGGCCAGAACTCCGAGCAGTACTTC.

This clonotype was recorded many times. J is TRBJ1-5 and V is TRBV20-1; D uncertain. CDR1 and CDR2 (germline): DFQATT, SNEGSKA (reference sequence). The CDR3 has 15 residues. V lost 5 bases, J lost 1 base, and 15 bases lay in between. In DNA, the CDR3 is TGCAGTGCTGTGGGTCGGGGAGGCAGCAATCAGCCCCAGCATTTT. It is translated as CSAVGRGGSNQPQHF.

This clonotype was recorded many times. The chain has TRBV29-1 and TRBJ2-5; 8 bases align to TRBD2. The CDR3 extends over 13 amino acids. Germline CDR1 reads SQVTM; CDR2 reads ANQGSEA. V dropped 5 bases and J dropped 5; count of bases not matched to a gene: 7. In DNA, the CDR3 is TGCAGCGTTTGGACTAGCTCTGGTGAGACCCAGTACTTC. Its protein is CSVWTSSGETQYF. Full variable domain (rest looked up from reference TRBV29-1 and TRBJ2-5): SAVISQKPSRDICQRGTSLTIQCQVDSQVTMMFWYRQQPGQSLTLIATANQGSEATYESGFVIDKFPISRPNLTFSTLTVSNMSPEDSSIYLCSVWTSSGETQYFGPGTRLLVL.

Ten or more counts support this clonotype. V and J are TRBV27 and TRBJ2-3; 7 bases agree with TRBD2. This CDR3 has 12 amino acids. Germline CDR1 and CDR2: MNHEY and SMNVEV (reference sequence). V gave up 6 bases and J gave up 5 bases; unmatched junction bases: 2. The CDR3 region has the DNA TGTGCCAGCAGCCCTAGCGGAGATACGCAGTATTTT. It encodes CASSPSGDTQYF.

This clonotype occurred many times. The rearrangement uses TRBV11-1 and TRBJ1-4; D is perhaps TRBD1 (6 bases). The CDR3 is 19 amino acids. V lost 6 bases and J lost 4, with 27 bases in between. Looked up from germline, CDR1 is SGHAT and CDR2 is FQDESV (reference sequence). For the CDR3, the DNA is TGTGCCAGCAGTAAAGGGAGCCGACAGGCGACGTCCCGTAATGAAAAACTGTTTTTT. Encoded protein: CASSKGSRQATSRNEKLFF.

The table lists this clonotype with many counts. The chain employs TRBV6-5 and TRBJ2-5; the D gene could be TRBD1 or TRBD2 (5 bases each). V was cut by 7 bases and J by 5 bases, with 17 bases left in between. This CDR3 is 14 amino acids long. Germline assignment: CDR1 MNHEY and CDR2 SVGAGI. DNA of the CDR3: TGTGCCAGCATTTGGGGACCCGTTGAGGAGACCCAGTACTTC. The encoded protein is CASIWGPVEETQYF.

The chain employs TRBV30 and TRBJ2-7; D might be TRBD2 (5 bases). V shed 0 bases and J shed 7 bases, with 13 bases lying between them. Germline V CDR1 and CDR2: GTSNPN, SVGIG (reference sequence). This CDR3 is built from 13 residues. The CDR3 sequence: CAWSVTPRREQYF. For the CDR3, the DNA is TGTGCCTGGAGTGTAACCCCGCGGAGGGAGCAGTACTTC.

At least ten counts were recorded for this clonotype. The V and J genes are TRBV7-9 and TRBJ1-1; D is undetermined. The V end was cut by 2 bases, the J end by 4 bases, with 11 bases between. The germline CDR1 and CDR2 sequences are SEHNR and FQNEAQ (reference sequence). This CDR3 region has 14 residues. The CDR3 here is CASSLPSRGTEAFF. CDR3 coding DNA: TGTGCCAGCAGCTTACCTTCCCGGGGCACTGAAGCTTTCTTT.

The V call is TRBV20-1, the J call TRBJ2-1, with TRBD2 matching 9 bases. Germline V gene data show CDR1 as DFQATT and CDR2 as SNEGSKA (reference sequence). This CDR3 is built from 15 residues. V was pared by 5 bases and J by 8 bases, with 13 bases of the junction left unmatched. The CDR3 DNA follows: TGCAGTGCTTCACTCAATAGCGGGAGCACCCATGAGCAGTTCTTC. Encoded protein: CSASLNSGSTHEQFF.

This clonotype was picked up many times. The chain uses TRBV5-1 and TRBJ2-1; no definite D call. Trimming left V 0 bases short and J 8 bases short, with 3 bases between. Germline assignment: CDR1 SGHRS and CDR2 YFSETQ. The CDR3 totals 11 residues. CDR3 sequence reads: CASSLEHEQFF. In DNA form, the CDR3 reads TGCGCCAGCAGCTTGGAGCATGAGCAGTTCTTC.

This clonotype was detected many times. The chain has TRBV6-2 or TRBV6-3 and TRBJ2-2; 9 bases map to TRBD2. CDR3 size: 18 residues. Germline CDR1 is MNHEY and CDR2 is SVGEGT. V trimming: 2 bases; J trimming: 0 bases; junction bases outside the gene matches: 7. This CDR3 reads CASSYNAGGPSNTGELFF. DNA for the CDR3: TGTGCCAGCAGTTACAACGCGGGAGGGCCGTCGAACACCGGGGAGCTGTTTTTT.

Note on this clonotype: A much larger clone lies one base from this, so it may be a read error. The J gene is TRBJ2-1, the V gene TRBV2; the D gene could be TRBD1 or TRBD2 (5 bases each). In germline, CDR1 is SNHLY, CDR2 FYNNEI. Trimming removed 7 bases at V and 7 bases at J, with 20 bases between. This CDR3 spans 15 amino acids. The CDR3: CASTLLVGEGNEQFF. CDR3 nucleotide sequence: TGTGCCAGCACACTCCTAGTGGGAGAGGGGAATGAGCAGTTCTTC.